This TCR beta chain was identified during a study of blood T cell repertoires in COVID-19. Clones were read by immunoSEQ multiplex PCR, and TCRdb kept only the in-frame ones, dropping some. The sample lists approximately 250,000 clones; approximately 88% were seen once. Trimming shortened V by 6 bases and J by 2 bases, and 6 bases separated the two germline ends. Germline V gene lookup returns CDR1 MNHEY and CDR2 SMNVEV (reference sequence). CDR3 size: 12 residues. The chain is built from TRBV27 and TRBJ2-3; D is undetermined. The source of this sequence is a woman in her thirties or forties with acute COVID-19. Sequenced material: PBMCs or T cells enriched from blood (not recorded which). CDR3 amino acids: CASSPNTDTQYF. In DNA form, the CDR3 reads TGTGCCAGCAGCCCCAACACAGATACGCAGTATTTT.